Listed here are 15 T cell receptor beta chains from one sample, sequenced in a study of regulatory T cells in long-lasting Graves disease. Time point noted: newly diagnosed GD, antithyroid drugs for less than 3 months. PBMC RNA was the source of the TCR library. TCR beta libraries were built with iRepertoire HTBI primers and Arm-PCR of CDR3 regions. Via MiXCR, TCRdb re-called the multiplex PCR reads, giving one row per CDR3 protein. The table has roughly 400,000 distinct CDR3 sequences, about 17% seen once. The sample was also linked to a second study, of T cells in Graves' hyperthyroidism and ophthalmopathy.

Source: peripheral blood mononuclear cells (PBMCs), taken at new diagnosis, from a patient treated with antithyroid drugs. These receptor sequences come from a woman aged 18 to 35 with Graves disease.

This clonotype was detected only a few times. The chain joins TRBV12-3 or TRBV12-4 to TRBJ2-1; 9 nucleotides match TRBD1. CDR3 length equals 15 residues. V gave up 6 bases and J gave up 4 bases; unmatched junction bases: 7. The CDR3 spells CASSRGQGNYNEQFF. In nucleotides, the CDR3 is TGTGCCAGCAGCCGGGGACAGGGCAATTACAATGAGCAGTTCTTC.

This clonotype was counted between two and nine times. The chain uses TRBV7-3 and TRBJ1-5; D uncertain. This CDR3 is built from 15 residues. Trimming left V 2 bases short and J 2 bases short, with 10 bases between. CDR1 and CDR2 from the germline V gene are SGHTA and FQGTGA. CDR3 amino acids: CASSLPRTGNQPQHF. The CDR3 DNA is TGTGCCAGCAGCTTACCACGGACGGGCAATCAGCCCCAGCATTTT.

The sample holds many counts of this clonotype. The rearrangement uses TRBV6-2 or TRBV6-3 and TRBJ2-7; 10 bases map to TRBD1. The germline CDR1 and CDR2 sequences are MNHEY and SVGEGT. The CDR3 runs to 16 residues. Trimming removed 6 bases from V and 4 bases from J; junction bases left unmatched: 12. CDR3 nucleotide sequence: TGTGCCAGCAGCCAAGACAGGGGGCGTATTCTATACGAGCAGTACTTC. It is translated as CASSQDRGRILYEQYF.

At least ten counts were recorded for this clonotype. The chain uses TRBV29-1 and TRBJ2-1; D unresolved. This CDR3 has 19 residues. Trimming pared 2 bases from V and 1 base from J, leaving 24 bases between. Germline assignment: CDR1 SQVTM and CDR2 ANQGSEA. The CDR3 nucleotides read TGCAGCGTTGAACTCTTAGGTTTGCGCGCAAGCTGGTCCTACAATGAGCAGTTCTTC. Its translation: CSVELLGLRASWSYNEQFF.

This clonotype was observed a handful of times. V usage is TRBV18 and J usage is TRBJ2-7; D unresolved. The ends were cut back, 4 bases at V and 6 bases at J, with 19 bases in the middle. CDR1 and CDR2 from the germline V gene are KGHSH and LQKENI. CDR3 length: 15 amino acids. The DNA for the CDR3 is TGTGCCAGCTCACTACCGACTGGGTCGGCGGCCGAGCAGTACTTC. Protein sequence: CASSLPTGSAAEQYF.

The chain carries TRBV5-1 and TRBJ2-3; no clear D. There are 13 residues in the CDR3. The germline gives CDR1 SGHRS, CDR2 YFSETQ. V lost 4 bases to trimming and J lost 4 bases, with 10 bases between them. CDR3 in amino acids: CASSPRYADTQYF. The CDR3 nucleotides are TGCGCCAGCAGCCCTAGATATGCAGATACGCAGTATTTT.

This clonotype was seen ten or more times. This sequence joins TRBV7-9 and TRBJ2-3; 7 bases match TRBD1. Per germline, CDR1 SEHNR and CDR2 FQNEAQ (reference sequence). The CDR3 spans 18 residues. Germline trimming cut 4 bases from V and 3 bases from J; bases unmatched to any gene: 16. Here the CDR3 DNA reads TGTGCCAGCAGCTCCCGCCTCCGACAGGGTGGGTCAACAGATACGCAGTATTTT. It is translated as CASSSRLRQGGSTDTQYF.

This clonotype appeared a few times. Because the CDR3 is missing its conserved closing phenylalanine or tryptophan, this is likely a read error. In DNA form, the CDR3 reads TGTGCTAGCAGCTTAGCCGGGACTACCCAAGAGACCCAGTACCTC. Its translation is CASSLAGTTQETQYL. The chain joins TRBV7-7 to TRBJ2-5; 7 positions match TRBD2. The CDR3 is 15 residues long. The germline CDR1 and CDR2 sequences are SSHAT and FNYEAQ (reference sequence).

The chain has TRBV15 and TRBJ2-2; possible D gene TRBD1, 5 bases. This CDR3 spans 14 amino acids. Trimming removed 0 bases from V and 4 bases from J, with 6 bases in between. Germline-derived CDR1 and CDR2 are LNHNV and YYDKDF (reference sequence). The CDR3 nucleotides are TGTGCCACCAGCAGAGATAGGGGCACCGGGGAGCTGTTTTTT. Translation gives CATSRDRGTGELFF.

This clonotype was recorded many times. Here the CDR3 DNA reads TGTGCCAGCAGCTTAGTTAGCGGACAAGAGACCCAGTACTTC. It translates to CASSLVSGQETQYF. The V gene is TRBV7-9, the J gene TRBJ2-5; D might be TRBD2 (6 bases). Trimming removed 1 base at V and 2 bases at J, with 8 bases between. In germline, CDR1 is SEHNR, CDR2 FQNEAQ (reference sequence). The CDR3 covers 14 residues.

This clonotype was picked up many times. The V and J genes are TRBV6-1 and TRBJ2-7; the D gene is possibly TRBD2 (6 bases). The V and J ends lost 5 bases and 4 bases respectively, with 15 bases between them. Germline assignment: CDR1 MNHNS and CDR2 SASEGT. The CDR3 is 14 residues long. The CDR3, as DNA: TGTGCCAGCAGTCATCGGGAGAAGGTTTACGAGCAGTACTTC. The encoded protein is CASSHREKVYEQYF.

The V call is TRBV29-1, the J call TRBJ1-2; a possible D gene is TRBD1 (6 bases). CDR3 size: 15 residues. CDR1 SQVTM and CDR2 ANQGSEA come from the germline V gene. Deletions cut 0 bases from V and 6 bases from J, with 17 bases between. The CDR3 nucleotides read TGCAGCGTTGAAGATCGGGTCAGGACAGAGGATGGCTACACCTTC. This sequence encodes CSVEDRVRTEDGYTF.

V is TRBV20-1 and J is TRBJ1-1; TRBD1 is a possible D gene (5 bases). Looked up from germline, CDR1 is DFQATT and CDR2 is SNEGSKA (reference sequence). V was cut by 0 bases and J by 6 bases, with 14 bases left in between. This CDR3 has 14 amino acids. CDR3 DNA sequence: TGCAGTGCTAGAGACATTTGGGGGACCGCTGAAGCTTTCTTT. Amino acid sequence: CSARDIWGTAEAFF.

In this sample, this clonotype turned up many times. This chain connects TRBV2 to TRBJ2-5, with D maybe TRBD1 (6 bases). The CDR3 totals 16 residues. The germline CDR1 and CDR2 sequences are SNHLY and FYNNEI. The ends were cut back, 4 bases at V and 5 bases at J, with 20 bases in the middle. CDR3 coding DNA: TGTGCCAGCAGTGGAGGCGTGACAGGTCCCGGGGAGACCCAGTACTTC. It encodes CASSGGVTGPGETQYF.

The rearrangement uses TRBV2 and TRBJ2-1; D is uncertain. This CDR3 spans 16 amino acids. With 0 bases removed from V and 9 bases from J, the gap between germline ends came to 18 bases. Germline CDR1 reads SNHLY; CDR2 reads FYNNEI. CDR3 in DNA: TGTGCCAGCAGTGAAGCGCTTAGGCTAATGGGTCTTGAGCAGTTCTTC. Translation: CASSEALRLMGLEQFF.